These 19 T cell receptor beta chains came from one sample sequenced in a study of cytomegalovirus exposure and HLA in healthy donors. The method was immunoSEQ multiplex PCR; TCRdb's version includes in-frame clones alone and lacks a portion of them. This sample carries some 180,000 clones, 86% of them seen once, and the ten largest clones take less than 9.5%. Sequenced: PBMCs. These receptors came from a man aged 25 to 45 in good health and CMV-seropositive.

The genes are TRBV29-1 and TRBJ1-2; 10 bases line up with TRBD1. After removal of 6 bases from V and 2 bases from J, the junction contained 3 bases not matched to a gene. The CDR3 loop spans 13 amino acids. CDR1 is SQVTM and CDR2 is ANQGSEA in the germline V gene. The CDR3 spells CSVDRGRNYGYTF. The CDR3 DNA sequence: TGCAGCGTAGACAGGGGGCGGAACTATGGCTACACCTTC. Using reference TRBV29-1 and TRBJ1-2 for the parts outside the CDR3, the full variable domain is SAVISQKPSRDICQRGTSLTIQCQVDSQVTMMFWYRQQPGQSLTLIATANQGSEATYESGFVIDKFPISRPNLTFSTLTVSNMSPEDSSIYLCSVDRGRNYGYTFGSGTRLTVV.

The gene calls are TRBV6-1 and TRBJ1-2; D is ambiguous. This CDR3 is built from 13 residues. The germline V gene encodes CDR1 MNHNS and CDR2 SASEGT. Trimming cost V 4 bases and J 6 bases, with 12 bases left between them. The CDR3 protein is CASSASALDGYTF. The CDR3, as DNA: TGTGCCAGCAGTGCCTCCGCCCTGGATGGCTACACCTTC.

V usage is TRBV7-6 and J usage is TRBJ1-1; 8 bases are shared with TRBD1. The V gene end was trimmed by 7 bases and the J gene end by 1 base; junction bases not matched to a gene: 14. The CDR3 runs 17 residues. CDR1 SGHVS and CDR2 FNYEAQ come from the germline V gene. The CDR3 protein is CASTRQGRVSRNTEAFF. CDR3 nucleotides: TGTGCCAGCACGCGACAGGGGAGGGTGTCGAGGAACACTGAAGCTTTCTTT. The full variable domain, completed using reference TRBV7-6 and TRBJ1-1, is GAGVSQSPRYKVTKRGQDVALRCDPISGHVSLYWYRQALGQGPEFLTYFNYEAQQDKSGLPNDRFSAERPEGSISTLTIQRTEQRDSAMYRCASTRQGRVSRNTEAFFGQGTRLTVV.

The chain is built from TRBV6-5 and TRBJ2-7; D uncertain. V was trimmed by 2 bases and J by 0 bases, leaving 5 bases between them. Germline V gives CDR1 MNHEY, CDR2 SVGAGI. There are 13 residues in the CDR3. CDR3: CASSYDVSYEQYF. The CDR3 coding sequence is TGTGCCAGCAGTTACGACGTCTCCTACGAGCAGTACTTC.

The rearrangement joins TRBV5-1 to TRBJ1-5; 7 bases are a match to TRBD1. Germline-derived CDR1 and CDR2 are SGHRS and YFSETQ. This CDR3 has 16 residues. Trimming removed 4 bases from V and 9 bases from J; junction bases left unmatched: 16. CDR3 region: CASSQGPGDSNRPQHF. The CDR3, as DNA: TGCGCCAGCAGCCAGGGTCCTGGGGACAGTAACCGGCCCCAGCATTTT.

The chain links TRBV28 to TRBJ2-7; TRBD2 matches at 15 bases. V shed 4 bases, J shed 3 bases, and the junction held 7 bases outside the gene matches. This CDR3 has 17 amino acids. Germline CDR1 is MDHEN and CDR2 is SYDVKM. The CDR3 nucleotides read TGTGCCAGCAGTTACGGACTAGCGGGAGGGGGGCTCTACGAGCAGTACTTC. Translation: CASSYGLAGGGLYEQYF. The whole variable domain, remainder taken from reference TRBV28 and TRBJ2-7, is DVKVTQSSRYLVKRTGEKVFLECVQDMDHENMFWYRQDPGLGLRLIYFSYDVKMKEKGDIPEGYSVSREKKERFSLILESASTNQTSMYLCASSYGLAGGGLYEQYFGPGTRLTVT.

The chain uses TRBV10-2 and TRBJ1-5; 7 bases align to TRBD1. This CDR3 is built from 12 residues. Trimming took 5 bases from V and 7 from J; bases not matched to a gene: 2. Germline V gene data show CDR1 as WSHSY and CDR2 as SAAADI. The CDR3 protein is CASSTGEQPQHF. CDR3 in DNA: TGCGCCAGCAGTACAGGGGAGCAGCCCCAGCATTTT.

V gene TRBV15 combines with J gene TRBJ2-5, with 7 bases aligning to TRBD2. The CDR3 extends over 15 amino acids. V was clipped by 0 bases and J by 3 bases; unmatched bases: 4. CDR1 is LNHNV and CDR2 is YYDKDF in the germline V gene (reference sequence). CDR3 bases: TGTGCCACCAGCAGAGATCGCCTAGCGGAAGAGACCCAGTACTTC. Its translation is CATSRDRLAEETQYF.

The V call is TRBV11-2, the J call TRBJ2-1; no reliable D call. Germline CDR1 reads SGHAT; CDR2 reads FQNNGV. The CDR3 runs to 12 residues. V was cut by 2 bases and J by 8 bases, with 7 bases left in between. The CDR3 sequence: CASSLSSDEQFF. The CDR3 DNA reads TGTGCCAGCAGCTTATCGAGTGATGAGCAGTTCTTC.

For the CDR3, the DNA is TGTGCCAGTAGTATAACTCGGACAGGGGTGAAGGACGAGCAGTACTTC. It specifies CASSITRTGVKDEQYF. The V gene is TRBV19, the J gene TRBJ2-7; 9 positions match TRBD1. Germline loops: CDR1 LNHDA, CDR2 SQIVND (reference sequence). Losses at the gene ends were 2 bases for V and 5 bases for J; bases not matched to a gene: 10. There are 16 residues in the CDR3.

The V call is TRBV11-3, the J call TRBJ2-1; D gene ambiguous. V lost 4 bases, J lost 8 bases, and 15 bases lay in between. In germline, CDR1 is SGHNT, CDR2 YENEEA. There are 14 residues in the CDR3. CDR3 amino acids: CASSWTRALHEQFF. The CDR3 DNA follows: TGTGCCAGCAGCTGGACGCGAGCTTTACATGAGCAGTTCTTC.

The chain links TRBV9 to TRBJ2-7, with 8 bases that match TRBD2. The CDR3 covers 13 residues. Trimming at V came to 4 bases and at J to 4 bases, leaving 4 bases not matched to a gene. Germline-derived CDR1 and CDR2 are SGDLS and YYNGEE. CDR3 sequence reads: CASSLRGGYEQYF. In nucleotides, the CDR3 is TGTGCCAGCAGCCTCCGCGGGGGGTACGAGCAGTACTTC.

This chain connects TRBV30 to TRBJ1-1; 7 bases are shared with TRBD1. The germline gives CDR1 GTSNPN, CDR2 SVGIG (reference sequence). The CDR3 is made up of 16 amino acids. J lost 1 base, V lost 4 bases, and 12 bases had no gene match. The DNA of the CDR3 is TGTGCCTGGAAAATCACCAAGGCAGGGGGGAACACTGAAGCTTTCTTT. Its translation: CAWKITKAGGNTEAFF.

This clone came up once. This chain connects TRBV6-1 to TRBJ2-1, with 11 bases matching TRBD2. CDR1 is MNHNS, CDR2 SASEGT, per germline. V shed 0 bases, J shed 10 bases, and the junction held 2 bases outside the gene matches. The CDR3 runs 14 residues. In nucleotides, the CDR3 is TGTGCCAGCAGTGAAGCTCTAGCGGGAGGCGAGCAGTTCTTC. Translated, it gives CASSEALAGGEQFF.

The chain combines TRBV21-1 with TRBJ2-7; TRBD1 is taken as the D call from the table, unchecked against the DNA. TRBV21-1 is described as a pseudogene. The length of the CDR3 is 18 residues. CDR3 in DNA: TGTGCCAGCAGCAAACGGGACAGGGATAAGTCAAGCTCCTACGAGCAGTACTTC. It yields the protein CASSKRDRDKSSSYEQYF.

DNA for the CDR3: TGTGCCAGCAGCTTACTCAGGGGTCCTGAAGCTTTCTTT. Its translation is CASSLLRGPEAFF. The gene calls are TRBV7-3 and TRBJ1-1, with a tentative D call TRBD1 (6 bases). The V end was cut by 2 bases, the J end by 6 bases, with 10 bases between. The CDR3 has 13 amino acids. Germline V gene data show CDR1 as SGHTA and CDR2 as FQGTGA. Using reference TRBV7-3 and TRBJ1-1 for the parts outside the CDR3, the full variable domain is GAGVSQTPSNKVTEKGKYVELRCDPISGHTALYWYRQSLGQGPEFLIYFQGTGAADDSGLPNDRFFAVRPEGSVSTLKIQRTERGDSAVYLCASSLLRGPEAFFGQGTRLTVV.

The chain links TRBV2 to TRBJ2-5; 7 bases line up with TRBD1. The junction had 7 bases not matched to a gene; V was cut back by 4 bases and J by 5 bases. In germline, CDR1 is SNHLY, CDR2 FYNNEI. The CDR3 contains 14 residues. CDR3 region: CASSGFRGSETQYF. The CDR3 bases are TGTGCCAGCAGTGGTTTCAGGGGGAGTGAGACCCAGTACTTC. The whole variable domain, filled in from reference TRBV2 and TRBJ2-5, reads EPEVTQTPSHQVTQMGQEVILRCVPISNHLYFYWYRQILGQKVEFLVSFYNNEISEKSEIFDDQFSVERPDGSNFTLKIRSTKLEDSAMYFCASSGFRGSETQYFGPGTRLLVL.

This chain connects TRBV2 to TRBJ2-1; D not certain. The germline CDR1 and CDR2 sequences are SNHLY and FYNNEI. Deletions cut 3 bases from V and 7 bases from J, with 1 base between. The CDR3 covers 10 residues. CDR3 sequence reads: CASSENEQFF. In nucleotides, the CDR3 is TGTGCCAGCAGTGAGAATGAGCAGTTCTTC. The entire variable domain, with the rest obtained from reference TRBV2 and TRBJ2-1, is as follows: EPEVTQTPSHQVTQMGQEVILRCVPISNHLYFYWYRQILGQKVEFLVSFYNNEISEKSEIFDDQFSVERPDGSNFTLKIRSTKLEDSAMYFCASSENEQFFGPGTRLTVL.

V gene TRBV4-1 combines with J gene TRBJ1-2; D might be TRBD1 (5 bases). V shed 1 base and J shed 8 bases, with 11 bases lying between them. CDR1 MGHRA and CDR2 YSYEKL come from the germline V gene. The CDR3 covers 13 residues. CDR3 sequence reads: CASSQAGDWGYTF. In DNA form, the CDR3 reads TGCGCCAGCAGCCAAGCGGGGGACTGGGGCTACACCTTC.